What follows are 11 T cell receptor beta chains derived from one specimen sequenced in a study of shared clonotypes between healthy human individuals. The assay was immunoSEQ multiplex PCR, and TCRdb's table has in-frame clones only and misses some. Counted here are some 2,500,000 clones, under 95% occurring once; the ten biggest clones make up roughly 0.36%. What was sequenced was naive CD4+ T cells from PBMCs. Described subset: CD45RA+ positively selected. These TCRs come from a young man in good health. Some clones in this sample may be carry-over from other donors' samples.

The chain recombines TRBV5-4 with TRBJ1-2, with 8 bases lining up with TRBD1. The V segment lost 2 bases and the J segment 7 bases; nucleotides outside the gene matches: 10. This CDR3 has 15 residues. Germline-derived CDR1 and CDR2 are SGHNT and YYREEE (reference sequence). CDR3 residues: CASSFTGTGGGGYTF. The CDR3 DNA follows: TGTGCCAGCAGCTTCACCGGGACAGGAGGGGGTGGCTACACCTTC.

Comment on this clone: Distinct nucleotide sequences in the sample also encode this CDR3. The rearrangement uses TRBV7-2 and TRBJ1-2; unclear D gene. This CDR3 comprises 12 residues. Per germline, CDR1 SGHTA and CDR2 FQGNSA. The germline V and J ends were trimmed by 1 base and 3 bases, with 3 bases remaining between them. The CDR3 nucleotides are TGTGCCAGCAGCTTAGGGGACTATGGCTACACCTTC. Translation gives CASSLGDYGYTF.

This clone occurred once. The chain employs TRBV29-1 and TRBJ1-3, with D perhaps TRBD1 (5 bases). V lost 7 bases and J lost 2, with 18 bases in between. CDR1 is SQVTM and CDR2 is ANQGSEA in the germline V gene. This CDR3 is 15 amino acids long. The CDR3 DNA follows: TGCAGCGCCGCGAAGGGCGGGGCCCCTGGAAACACCATATATTTT. This translates into CSAAKGGAPGNTIYF.

The chain has TRBV7-3 and TRBJ2-3; 8 positions agree with TRBD1. J gave up 2 bases and V 5 bases, and 3 bases lay outside the gene matches. The CDR3 loop spans 14 amino acids. CDR1 is SGHTA and CDR2 is FQGTGA in the germline V gene. CDR3 in amino acids: CASSRTGHTDTQYF. Here the CDR3 DNA reads TGTGCCAGCAGCCGGACAGGGCACACAGATACGCAGTATTTT.

This sequence joins TRBV13 and TRBJ2-4, with 10 positions matching TRBD2. Germline-derived CDR1 and CDR2 are PRHDT and FYEKMQ (reference sequence). J gave up 1 base and V 4 bases, and 16 bases lay outside the gene matches. The CDR3 has 20 residues. The CDR3 DNA reads TGTGCCAGCAGCTACCAATTTCTTGGGGAGCGGGAGGGGGCCAAAAACATTCAGTACTTC. Residues: CASSYQFLGEREGAKNIQYF.

This rearrangement joins TRBV19 to TRBJ1-3; D gene uncertain. The V end lost 7 bases, the J end lost 4 bases, and 11 bases lay between the germline ends. CDR1 is LNHDA and CDR2 is SQIVND in the germline V gene (reference sequence). This CDR3 contains 13 residues. As DNA, the CDR3 is TGTGCCAGTACCCTCAACGTCGGAAACACCATATATTTT. This gives the protein CASTLNVGNTIYF.

The sample holds one count of this clone. This rearrangement joins TRBV29-1 to TRBJ1-1; TRBD1 is a possible D gene (6 bases). Trimming removed 6 bases from V and 3 bases from J, with 17 bases in between. This CDR3 region has 14 residues. Germline V gene data show CDR1 as SQVTM and CDR2 as ANQGSEA. CDR3 residues: CSVGPGVRDTEAFF. In nucleotides, the CDR3 is TGCAGCGTCGGGCCAGGGGTCAGGGACACTGAAGCTTTCTTT. Supplemented by reference TRBV29-1 and TRBJ1-1, the full variable domain reads SAVISQKPSRDICQRGTSLTIQCQVDSQVTMMFWYRQQPGQSLTLIATANQGSEATYESGFVIDKFPISRPNLTFSTLTVSNMSPEDSSIYLCSVGPGVRDTEAFFGQGTRLTVV.

This chain joins TRBV28 and TRBJ2-1; 10 bases line up with TRBD2. Per the germline V gene, CDR1 is MDHEN and CDR2 is SYDVKM. The CDR3 is 19 residues long. The ends lost 6 bases at V and 0 bases at J; junction bases unmatched: 14. CDR3 loop: CASSRRTSGKYSSYNEQFF. CDR3 bases: TGTGCCAGCAGCCGTAGGACTAGCGGAAAGTACAGCTCCTACAATGAGCAGTTCTTC.

In regard to this clone: At the DNA level, this CDR3 is encoded by other sequences in the same sample as well. The chain employs TRBV7-9 and TRBJ1-5; D uncertain. V lost 5 bases to trimming and J lost 0 bases, with 5 bases between them. CDR1 and CDR2 from the germline V gene are SEHNR and FQNEAQ (reference sequence). The CDR3 contains 13 residues. The CDR3, as DNA: TGTGCCAGCAGCAGGGATAGCAATCAGCCCCAGCATTTT. Translation: CASSRDSNQPQHF.

This clone showed up just a few times. V gene TRBV28 combines with J gene TRBJ1-2; possibly TRBD1 for D (5 bases). Germline V gene sequence: CDR1 MDHEN, CDR2 SYDVKM. V shed 5 bases and J shed 5 bases, with 9 bases lying between them. The CDR3 has 12 amino acids. CDR3 sequence: CASSRDVYGYTF. CDR3 DNA: TGTGCCAGCAGTCGGGACGTTTATGGCTACACCTTC.

The gene calls are TRBV5-1 and TRBJ2-5; TRBD2 might be the D (5 bases). Germline V gene lookup returns CDR1 SGHRS and CDR2 YFSETQ. The CDR3 spans 14 residues. The germline V and J ends were trimmed by 7 bases and 0 bases, with 13 bases remaining between them. CDR3 sequence: CASGRELNQETQYF. For the CDR3, the DNA is TGCGCCAGCGGAAGGGAGCTAAACCAAGAGACCCAGTACTTC.